This record looks at one TCR beta chain sequence and its context. In the study's own analysis: Counts of nucleated cells, estimated from reference gene primer amplification, were obtained. The table came from immunoSEQ multiplex PCR; TCRdb's copy has only in-frame clones and leaves some out. V and J calls and clone size come straight from that table; D and trimming were deduced from the DNA. The sample includes tens of thousands of clones, over 70% of them seen just once. The sample originates from a study of blood T cell repertoires in COVID-19. Study information: Samples representing acute and convalescent COVID-19 were sourced from the United States, Italy and Spain. The analysed material was cDNA or gDNA that came from T cells, B-cell-depleted T cells, or PBMCs.

Germline V gene lookup returns CDR1 SEHNR and CDR2 FQNEAQ (reference sequence). The junction had 8 bases not matched to a gene; V was cut back by 4 bases and J by 11 bases. The CDR3 covers 15 residues. The source material was peripheral blood. The clonotype comes from a human donor in a cohort sampled during active COVID-19. The chain couples TRBV7-9 to TRBJ2-2, with 12 bases identical to TRBD2. The DNA for the CDR3 is TGTGCCAGCAGCTCAGGACTAGCGGGACCGGGAGAGCTGTTTTTT. It encodes CASSSGLAGPGELFF.